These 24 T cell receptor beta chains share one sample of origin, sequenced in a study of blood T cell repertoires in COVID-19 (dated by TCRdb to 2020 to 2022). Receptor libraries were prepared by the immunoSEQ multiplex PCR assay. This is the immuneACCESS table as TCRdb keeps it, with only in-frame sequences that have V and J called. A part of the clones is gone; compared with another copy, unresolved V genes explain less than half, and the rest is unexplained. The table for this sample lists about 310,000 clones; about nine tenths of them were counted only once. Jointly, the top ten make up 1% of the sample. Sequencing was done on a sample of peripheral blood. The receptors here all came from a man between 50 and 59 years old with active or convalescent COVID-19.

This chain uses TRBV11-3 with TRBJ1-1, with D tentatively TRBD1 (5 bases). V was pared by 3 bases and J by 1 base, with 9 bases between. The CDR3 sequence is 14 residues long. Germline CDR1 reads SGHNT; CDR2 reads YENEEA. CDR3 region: CASSFDRTNTEAFF. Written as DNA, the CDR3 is TGTGCCAGCAGCTTTGACAGAACGAACACTGAAGCTTTCTTT.

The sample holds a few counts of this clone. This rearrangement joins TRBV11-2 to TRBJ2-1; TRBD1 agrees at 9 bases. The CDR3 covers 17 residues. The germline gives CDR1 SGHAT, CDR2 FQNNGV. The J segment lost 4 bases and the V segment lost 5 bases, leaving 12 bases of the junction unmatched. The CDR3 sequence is CASSGRGGQGYYNEQFF. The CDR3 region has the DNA TGTGCCAGCAGCGGACGAGGGGGACAGGGCTATTACAATGAGCAGTTCTTC.

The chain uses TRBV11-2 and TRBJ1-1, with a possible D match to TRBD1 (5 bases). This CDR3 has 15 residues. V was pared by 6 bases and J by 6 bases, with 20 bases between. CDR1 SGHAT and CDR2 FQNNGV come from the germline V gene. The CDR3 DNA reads TGTGCCAGCAGACGGCAACCGGGACTCAGCCCTGAAGCTTTCTTT. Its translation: CASRRQPGLSPEAFF.

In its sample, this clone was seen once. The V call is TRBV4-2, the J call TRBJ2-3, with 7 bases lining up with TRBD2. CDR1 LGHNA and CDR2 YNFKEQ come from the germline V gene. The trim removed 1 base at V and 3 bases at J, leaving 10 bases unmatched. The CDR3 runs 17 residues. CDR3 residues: CASSQAFGAGVTDTQYF. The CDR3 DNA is TGTGCCAGCAGCCAAGCCTTCGGGGCGGGAGTAACAGATACGCAGTATTTT.

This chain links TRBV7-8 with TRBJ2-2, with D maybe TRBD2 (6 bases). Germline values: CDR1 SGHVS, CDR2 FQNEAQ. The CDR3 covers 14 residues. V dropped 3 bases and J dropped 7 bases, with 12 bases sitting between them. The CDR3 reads CASSLGGQLGELFF. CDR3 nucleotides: TGTGCCAGCAGCTTGGGGGGTCAGCTCGGGGAGCTGTTTTTT.

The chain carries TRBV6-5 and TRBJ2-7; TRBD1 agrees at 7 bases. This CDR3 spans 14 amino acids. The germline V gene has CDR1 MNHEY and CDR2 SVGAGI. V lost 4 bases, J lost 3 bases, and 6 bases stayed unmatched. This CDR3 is CASSLGQSGYEQYF. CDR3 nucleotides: TGTGCCAGCAGTTTGGGACAGTCGGGCTACGAGCAGTACTTC.

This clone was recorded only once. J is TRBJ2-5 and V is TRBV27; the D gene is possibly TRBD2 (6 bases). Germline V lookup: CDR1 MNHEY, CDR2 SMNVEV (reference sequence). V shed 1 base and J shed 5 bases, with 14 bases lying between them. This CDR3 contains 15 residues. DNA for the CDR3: TGTGCCAGCAGTTTATTCCCCGGGGGACGGGAGACCCAGTACTTC. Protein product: CASSLFPGGRETQYF.

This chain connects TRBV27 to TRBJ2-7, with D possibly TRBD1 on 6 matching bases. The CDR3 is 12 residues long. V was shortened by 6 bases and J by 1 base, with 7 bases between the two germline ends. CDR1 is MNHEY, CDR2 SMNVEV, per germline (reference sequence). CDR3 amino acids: CASRTGSYEQYF. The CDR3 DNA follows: TGTGCCAGCAGAACAGGGTCCTACGAGCAGTACTTC.

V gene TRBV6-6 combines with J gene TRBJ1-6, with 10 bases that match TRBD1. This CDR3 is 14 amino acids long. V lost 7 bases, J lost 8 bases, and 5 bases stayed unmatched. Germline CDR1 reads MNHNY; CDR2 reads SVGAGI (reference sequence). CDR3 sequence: CASTPGTGDSPLHF. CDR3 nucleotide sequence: TGTGCCAGCACTCCCGGGACAGGGGATTCACCCCTCCACTTT.

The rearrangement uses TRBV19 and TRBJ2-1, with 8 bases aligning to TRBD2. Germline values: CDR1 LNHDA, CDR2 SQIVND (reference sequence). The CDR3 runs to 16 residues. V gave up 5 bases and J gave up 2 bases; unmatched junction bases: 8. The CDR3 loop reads CASSFWTSNTYNEQFF. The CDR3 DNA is TGTGCCAGTAGTTTCTGGACTAGCAATACCTACAATGAGCAGTTCTTC.

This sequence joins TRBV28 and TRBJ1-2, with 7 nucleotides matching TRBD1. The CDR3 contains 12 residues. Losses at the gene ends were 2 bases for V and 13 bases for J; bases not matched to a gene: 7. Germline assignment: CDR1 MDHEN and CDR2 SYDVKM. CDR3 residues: CASSLKDRRPTF. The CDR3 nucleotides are TGTGCCAGCAGTTTAAAGGACAGGCGTCCCACCTTC.

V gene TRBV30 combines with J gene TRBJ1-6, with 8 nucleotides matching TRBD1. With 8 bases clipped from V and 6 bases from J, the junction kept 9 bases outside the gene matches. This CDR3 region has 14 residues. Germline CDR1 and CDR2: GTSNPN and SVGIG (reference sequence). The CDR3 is CARRTGSGNSPLHF. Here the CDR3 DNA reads TGTGCCCGCAGGACAGGGTCGGGTAATTCACCCCTCCACTTT. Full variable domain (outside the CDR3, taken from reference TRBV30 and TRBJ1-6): SQTIHQWPATLVQPVGSPLSLECTVEGTSNPNLYWYRQAAGRGLQLLFYSVGIGQISSEVPQNLSASRPQDRQFILSSKKLLLSDSGFYLCARRTGSGNSPLHFGNGTRLTVT.

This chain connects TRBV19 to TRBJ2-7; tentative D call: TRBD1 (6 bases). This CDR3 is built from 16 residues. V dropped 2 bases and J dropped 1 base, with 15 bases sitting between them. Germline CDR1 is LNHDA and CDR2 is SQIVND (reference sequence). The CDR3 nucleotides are TGTGCCAGTAGTATAAGAACCGGGACAATTTCCTACGAGCAGTACTTC. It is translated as CASSIRTGTISYEQYF.

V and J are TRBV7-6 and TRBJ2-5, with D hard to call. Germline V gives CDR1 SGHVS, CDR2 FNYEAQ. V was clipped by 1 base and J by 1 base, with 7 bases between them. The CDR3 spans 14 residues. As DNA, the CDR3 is TGTGCCAGCAGCTTAGGTACGAGCCAAGAGACCCAGTACTTC. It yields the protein CASSLGTSQETQYF.

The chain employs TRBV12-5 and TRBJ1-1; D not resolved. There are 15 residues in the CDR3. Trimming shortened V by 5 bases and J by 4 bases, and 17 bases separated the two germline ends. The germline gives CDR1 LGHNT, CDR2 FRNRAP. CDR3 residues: CASGTSVRRGTEAFF. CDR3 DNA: TGTGCTAGTGGTACGTCGGTCCGGCGGGGCACTGAAGCTTTCTTT.

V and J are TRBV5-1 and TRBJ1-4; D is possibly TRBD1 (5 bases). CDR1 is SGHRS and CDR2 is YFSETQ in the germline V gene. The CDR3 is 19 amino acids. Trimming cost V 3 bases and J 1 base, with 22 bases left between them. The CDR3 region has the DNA TGCGCCAGCAGCTGGAACTTAAGGGGTATTGGAAGAACTAATGAAAAACTGTTTTTT. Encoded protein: CASSWNLRGIGRTNEKLFF. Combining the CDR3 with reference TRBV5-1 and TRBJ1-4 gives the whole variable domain KAGVTQTPRYLIKTRGQQVTLSCSPISGHRSVSWYQQTPGQGLQFLFEYFSETQRNKGNFPGRFSGRQFSNSRSEMNVSTLELGDSALYLCASSWNLRGIGRTNEKLFFGSGTQLSVL.

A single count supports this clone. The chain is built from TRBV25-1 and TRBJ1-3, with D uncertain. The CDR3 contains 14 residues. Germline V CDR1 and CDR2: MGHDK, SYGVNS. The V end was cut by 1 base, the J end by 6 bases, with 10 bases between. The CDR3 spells CASSESGSLNTIYF. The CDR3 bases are TGTGCCAGCAGTGAATCGGGAAGTTTAAACACCATATATTTT.

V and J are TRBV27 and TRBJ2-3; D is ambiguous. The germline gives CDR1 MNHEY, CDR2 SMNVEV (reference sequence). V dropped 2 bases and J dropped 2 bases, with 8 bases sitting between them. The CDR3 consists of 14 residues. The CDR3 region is CASSLNTNTDTQYF. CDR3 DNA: TGTGCCAGCAGTTTAAACACAAACACAGATACGCAGTATTTT.

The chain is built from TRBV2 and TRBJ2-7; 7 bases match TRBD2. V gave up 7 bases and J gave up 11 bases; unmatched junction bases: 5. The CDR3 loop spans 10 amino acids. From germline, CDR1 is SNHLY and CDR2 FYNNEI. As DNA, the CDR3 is TGTGCCAGCAATCGAGGGACTAAGTACTTC. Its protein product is CASNRGTKYF.

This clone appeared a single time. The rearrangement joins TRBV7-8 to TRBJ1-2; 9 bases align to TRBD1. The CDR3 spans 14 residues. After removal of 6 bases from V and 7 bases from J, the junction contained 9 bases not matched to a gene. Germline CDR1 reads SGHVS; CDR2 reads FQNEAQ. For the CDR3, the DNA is TGTGCCAGCAGGCCGGGACAGGGATTTAGTGGCTACACCTTC. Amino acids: CASRPGQGFSGYTF. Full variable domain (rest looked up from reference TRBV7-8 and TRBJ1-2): GAGVSQSPRYKVAKRGQDVALRCDPISGHVSLFWYQQALGQGPEFLTYFQNEAQLDKSGLPSDRFFAERPEGSVSTLKIQRTQQEDSAVYLCASRPGQGFSGYTFGSGTRLTVV.

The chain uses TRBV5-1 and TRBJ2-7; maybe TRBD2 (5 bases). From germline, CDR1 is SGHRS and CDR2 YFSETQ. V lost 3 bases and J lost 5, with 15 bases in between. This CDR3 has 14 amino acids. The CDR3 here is CASSSESRGDEQYF. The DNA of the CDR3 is TGCGCCAGCAGCTCGGAGAGTCGGGGAGACGAGCAGTACTTC.

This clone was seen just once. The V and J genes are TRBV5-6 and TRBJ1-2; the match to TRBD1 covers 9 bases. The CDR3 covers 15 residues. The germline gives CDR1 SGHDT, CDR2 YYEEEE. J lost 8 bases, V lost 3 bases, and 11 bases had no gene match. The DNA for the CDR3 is TGTGCCAGCAGCTCCATAGGACAGGGGACGCGGGGCTACACCTTC. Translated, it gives CASSSIGQGTRGYTF.

CDR3 protein: CAWSVTGTGETQYF. In nucleotides, the CDR3 is TGTGCCTGGAGTGTAACGGGTACCGGGGAGACCCAGTACTTC. V is TRBV30 and J is TRBJ2-5; no reliable D call. Germline loops: CDR1 GTSNPN, CDR2 SVGIG (reference sequence). The CDR3 sequence is 14 residues long. Trimming removed 0 bases at V and 5 bases at J, with 13 bases between. Supplemented by reference TRBV30 and TRBJ2-5, the full variable domain reads SQTIHQWPATLVQPVGSPLSLECTVEGTSNPNLYWYRQAAGRGLQLLFYSVGIGQISSEVPQNLSASRPQDRQFILSSKKLLLSDSGFYLCAWSVTGTGETQYFGPGTRLLVL.

CDR3 bases: TGTGCCAGTAGCCCTGATGGTTGGAGTAACACCGGGGAGCTGTTTTTT. The encoded protein is CASSPDGWSNTGELFF. The chain couples TRBV19 to TRBJ2-2; the D is unclear. CDR3 length: 16 amino acids. CDR1 and CDR2 (germline): LNHDA, SQIVND (reference sequence). The germline V and J ends were trimmed by 6 bases and 2 bases, with 16 bases remaining between them.